Ten or more counts support the clone carrying this T cell receptor (beta chain). The time point was: persistent/refractory GD, antithyroid drugs over 5 years with positive TRAb. The authors made the TCR library using RNA they extracted from PBMCs. In this cohort, patients came from an endocrinology department located in Xi'an, China. The sample originates from a study of regulatory T cells in long-lasting Graves disease. Germline lookup yields CDR1 SGHNT and CDR2 YENEEA. The CDR3 contains 13 residues. The ends were cut back, 5 bases at V and 5 bases at J, with 9 bases in the middle. Relying on iRepertoire HTBI primers and Arm-PCR of CDR3 regions, the team built TCR beta libraries. TCRdb itself ran the multiplex PCR reads through MiXCR, one entry per CDR3 protein. Among about 300,000 distinct CDR3 sequences listed, approximately 20% were seen once.

The specimen was peripheral blood mononuclear cells (PBMCs), collected when the disease was refractory, from a patient treated with antithyroid drugs. The TCR originated in a female donor with Graves disease. This chain joins TRBV11-3 and TRBJ2-2; D uncertain. The chain's CDR3 is CASSPSRTGELFF. DNA for the CDR3: TGTGCCAGCAGCCCCAGCCGGACCGGGGAGCTGTTTTTT.